This T cell receptor (beta chain) derives from a study of identical twins (TCRdb year 2016). A note on the overall study: To test whether fetal clonotypes persist, this study deep-sequenced TCR alpha and beta repertoires from monozygotic twins, from unrelated adults of various ages, and from cord blood. To rule out contamination, the twin experiments were replicated at different times with different library preparation protocols. On the study overall, not on this receptor specifically: Abundant cord blood beta clonotypes had fewer insertions, young adult naive repertoires showed a similar but weaker trend, and memory repertoires showed no such trend. Out-of-frame TCR alpha sharing in monozygotic twins was systematically underestimated by recombination models, whereas sharing between unrelated individuals was in agreement with the recombination models. Conclusions relied on cross-sectional statistical analysis, since the same donors could not be followed over many years. Invariant T cells such as MAIT and iNKT could partly confound zero-insertion analyses, although diverse VJ usage argued against such confounding for most clonotypes. Compared with coincidental sharing between unrelated individuals, out-of-frame TCR alpha sequences shared between twins showed an excess of sequences with low generation probability. A weaker excess of twin sharing was found in beta out-of-frame sequences because the signal-to-noise ratio was lowered by fewer shared sequences.

Libraries were constructed by 5' RACE. Sequenced on an Illumina HiSeq 2000. A universal primer binding site was introduced by template switching, and a unique molecular identifier was present in the final cDNA, enabling accurate counting of TCR cDNA molecules. Specific primers in the conserved constant-segment region were used to synthesize first-strand cDNA for the TCR alpha and beta chains. To control for contamination, every cDNA library carried two barcodes: a SMART-Mk sample barcode plus Illumina barcodes. TruSeq adapter sequences, together with Illumina sample barcodes, were added in two successive PCR steps. The TCR alpha and beta cDNA libraries were sequenced on the Illumina HiSeq platform using custom primers. On the study's bioinformatics: Raw reads were processed with MiGEC to extract unique molecular identifiers, and MiXCR was used to determine CDR3 positions. Recombination models were inferred per individual with the repgenHMM and IGoR tools using an EM algorithm. The analysis of shared clonotypes was done with the tcR package in R, with sharing normalized by the product of cloneset sizes. Out-of-frame nonproductive sequences were analyzed to study raw recombination free of thymic and clonal selection effects. Through fastp at Q25 and MiXCR, TCRdb rebuilt clones from the public reads, retaining in-frame beta chains. Merged by CDR3 protein, the rows form single entries marked with the most common genes and DNA. In this record, the V and J calls reflect TCRdb's handling and not the investigators' own analysis. In all, the sample holds around 490,000 distinct CDR3 sequences, and 20% to 25% of those were seen once. The ten top clones hold approximately 0.52% of the sample.

Only a few counts were recorded for this clonotype. The antigen this receptor binds is unknown. Per-nucleotide qualities are absent, and no much larger clonotype sits a single base away. Every donor in the study was a healthy Caucasian. Three pairs of female monozygotic twins, all aged about 18 to 29 years, made up the twin cohort. Positive isolation kits from Invitrogen were used to isolate the CD4+ and CD8+ T cell populations. The CDR3, cysteine through phenylalanine, is 13 amino acids long. This entry keeps only the CDR3 DNA: 39 bases, framed from base 1. Cut back by 6 bases and 7 bases, the V and J ends lie 18 bases apart. As encoded in the germline V gene, CDR1 is SQVTM while CDR2 is ANQGSEA. The same specimen was also included in a second study, on yellow fever vaccine responses in identical twins. As noted in the second study: According to the authors, in identical twins the way T cells responded to vaccination appeared partly convergent and partly personalized. In the study, vaccine-responding T cell clones were precisely tracked in identical twins.

Sequenced sample: CD4+ T cells sorted from blood. The sequence came from a woman younger than 35 in good health. The chain is encoded by TRBV29-1 joined to TRBJ2-5; confidence is insufficient to name the D gene. Here the CDR3 is given as CSVTDIPAGTQYF. The nucleotide sequence is TGCAGCGTCACAGACATTCCGGCCGGGACCCAGTACTTC.